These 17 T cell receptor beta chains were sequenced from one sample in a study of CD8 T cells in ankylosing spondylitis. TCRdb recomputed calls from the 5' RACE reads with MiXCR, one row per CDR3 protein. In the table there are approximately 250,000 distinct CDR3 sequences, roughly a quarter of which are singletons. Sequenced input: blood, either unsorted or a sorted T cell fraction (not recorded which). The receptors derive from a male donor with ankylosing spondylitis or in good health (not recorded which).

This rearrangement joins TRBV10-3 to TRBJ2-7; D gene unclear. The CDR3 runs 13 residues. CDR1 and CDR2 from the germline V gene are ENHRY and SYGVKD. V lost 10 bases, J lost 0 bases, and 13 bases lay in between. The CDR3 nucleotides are TGTGCCACCTATCAGGCGCGCTCCTACGAGCAGTACTTC. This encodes CATYQARSYEQYF.

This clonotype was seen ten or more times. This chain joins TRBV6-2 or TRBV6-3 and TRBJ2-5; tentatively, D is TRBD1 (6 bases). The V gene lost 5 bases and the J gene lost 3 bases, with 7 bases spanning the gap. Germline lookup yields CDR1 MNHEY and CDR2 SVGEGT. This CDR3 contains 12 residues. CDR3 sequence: CASSRDKETQYF. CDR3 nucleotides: TGTGCCAGCAGTAGGGACAAAGAGACCCAGTACTTC.

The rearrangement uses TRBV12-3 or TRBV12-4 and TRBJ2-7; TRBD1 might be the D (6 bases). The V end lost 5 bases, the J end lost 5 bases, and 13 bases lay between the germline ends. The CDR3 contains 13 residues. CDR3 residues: CASSPPGHHEQYF. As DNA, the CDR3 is TGTGCCAGCAGTCCCCCGGGACACCACGAGCAGTACTTC.

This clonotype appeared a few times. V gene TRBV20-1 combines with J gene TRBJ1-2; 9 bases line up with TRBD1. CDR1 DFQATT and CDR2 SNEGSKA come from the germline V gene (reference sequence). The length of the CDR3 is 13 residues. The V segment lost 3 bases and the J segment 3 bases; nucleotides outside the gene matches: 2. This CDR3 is CSASDRGDYGYTF. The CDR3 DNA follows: TGCAGTGCTAGCGACAGGGGGGACTATGGCTACACCTTC.

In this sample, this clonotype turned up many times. CDR3 bases: TGTGCCAGCAGACCAGGGACAGCGAACACCGGGGAGCTGTTTTTT. Amino acids: CASRPGTANTGELFF. The chain uses TRBV12-3 or TRBV12-4 and TRBJ2-2, with TRBD1 matching 7 bases. Trimming took 6 bases from V and 0 from J; bases not matched to a gene: 4. CDR3 size: 15 residues.

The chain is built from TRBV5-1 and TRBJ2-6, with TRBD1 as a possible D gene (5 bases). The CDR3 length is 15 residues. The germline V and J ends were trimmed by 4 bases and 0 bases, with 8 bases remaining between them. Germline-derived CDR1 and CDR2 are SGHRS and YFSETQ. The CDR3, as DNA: TGCGCCAGCAGCACCACAGGCTCTGGGGCCAACGTCCTGACTTTC. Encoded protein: CASSTTGSGANVLTF.

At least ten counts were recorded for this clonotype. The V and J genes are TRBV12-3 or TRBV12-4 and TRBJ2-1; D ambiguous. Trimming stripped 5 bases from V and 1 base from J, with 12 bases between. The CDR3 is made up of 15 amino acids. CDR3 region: CASSLPLGSYNEQFF. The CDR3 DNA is TGTGCCAGCAGTCTCCCCCTCGGGTCCTACAATGAGCAGTTCTTC.

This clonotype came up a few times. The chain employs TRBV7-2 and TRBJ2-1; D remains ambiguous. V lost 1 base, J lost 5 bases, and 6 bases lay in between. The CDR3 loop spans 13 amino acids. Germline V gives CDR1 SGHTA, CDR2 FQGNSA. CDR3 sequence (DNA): TGTGCCAGCAGCTTAGACCCGAACAATGAGCAGTTCTTC. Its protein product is CASSLDPNNEQFF.

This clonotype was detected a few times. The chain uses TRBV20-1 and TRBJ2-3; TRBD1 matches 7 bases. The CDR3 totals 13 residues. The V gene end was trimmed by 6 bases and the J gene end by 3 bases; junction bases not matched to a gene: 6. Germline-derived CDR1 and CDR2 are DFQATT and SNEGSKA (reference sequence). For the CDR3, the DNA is TGCAGTGCCACGGACAGGCGGACAGATACGCAGTATTTT. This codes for CSATDRRTDTQYF.

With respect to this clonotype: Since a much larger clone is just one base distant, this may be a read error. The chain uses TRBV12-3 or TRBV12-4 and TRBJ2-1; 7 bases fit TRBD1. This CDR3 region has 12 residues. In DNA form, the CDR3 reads TGTGCCAGCAGGAGGGGGCTAGATGAGAAGTTCTTC. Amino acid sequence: CASRRGLDEKFF.

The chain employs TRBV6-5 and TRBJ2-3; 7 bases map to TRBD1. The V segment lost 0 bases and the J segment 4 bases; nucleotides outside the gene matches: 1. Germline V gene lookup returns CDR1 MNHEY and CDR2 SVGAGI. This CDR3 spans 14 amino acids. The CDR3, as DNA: TGTGCCAGCAGTTACTCGGACAGGTCAGATACGCAGTATTTT. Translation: CASSYSDRSDTQYF.

The CDR3 DNA sequence: TGTGCCACCAGCGGACAGGGGGGCGGGGAGCTGTTTTTT. It translates to CATSGQGGGELFF. The rearrangement uses TRBV15 and TRBJ2-2; 10 nucleotides line up with TRBD1. Germline CDR1 reads LNHNV; CDR2 reads YYDKDF (reference sequence). Germline trimming cut 5 bases from V and 7 bases from J; bases unmatched to any gene: 1. The CDR3 is made up of 13 amino acids.

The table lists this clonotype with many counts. DNA of the CDR3: TGCGCCAGCAGCCTACGGGAAGGGAGATCACCCCTCCACTTT. It is translated as CASSLREGRSPLHF. V is TRBV5-1 and J is TRBJ1-6; no reliable D call. Germline assignment: CDR1 SGHRS and CDR2 YFSETQ. This CDR3 has 14 amino acids. V lost 4 bases and J lost 10, with 15 bases in between.

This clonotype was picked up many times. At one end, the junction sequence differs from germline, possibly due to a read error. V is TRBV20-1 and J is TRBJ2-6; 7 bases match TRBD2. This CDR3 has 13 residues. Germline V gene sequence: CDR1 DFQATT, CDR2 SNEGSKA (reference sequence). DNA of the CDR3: TGCAGTGCTAGATGGGGCGGGGGCAACGTCCTGACTTTC. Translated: CSARWGGGNVLTF.

CDR3 residues: CASSGGTRTEAFF. DNA of the CDR3: TGTGCCAGCAGTGGGGGCACAAGAACTGAAGCTTTCTTT. The rearrangement uses TRBV6-1 and TRBJ1-1, with TRBD1 as a possible D gene (5 bases). This CDR3 is 13 amino acids long. Germline loops: CDR1 MNHNS, CDR2 SASEGT. V lost 4 bases and J lost 5, with 11 bases in between.

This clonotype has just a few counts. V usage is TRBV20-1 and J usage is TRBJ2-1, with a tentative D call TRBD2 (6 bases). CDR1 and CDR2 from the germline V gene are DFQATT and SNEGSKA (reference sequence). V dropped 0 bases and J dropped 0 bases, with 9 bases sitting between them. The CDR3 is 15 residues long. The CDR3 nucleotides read TGCAGTGCTAGAGATAGGCGGGGCTCCTACAATGAGCAGTTCTTC. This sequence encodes CSARDRRGSYNEQFF.

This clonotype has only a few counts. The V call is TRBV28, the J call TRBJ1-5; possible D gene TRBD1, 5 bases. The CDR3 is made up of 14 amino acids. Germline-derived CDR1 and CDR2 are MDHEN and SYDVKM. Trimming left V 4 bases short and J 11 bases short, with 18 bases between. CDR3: CASSSPGSGRAQHF. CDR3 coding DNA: TGTGCCAGCAGTTCTCCTGGTTCAGGGCGAGCCCAGCATTTT.